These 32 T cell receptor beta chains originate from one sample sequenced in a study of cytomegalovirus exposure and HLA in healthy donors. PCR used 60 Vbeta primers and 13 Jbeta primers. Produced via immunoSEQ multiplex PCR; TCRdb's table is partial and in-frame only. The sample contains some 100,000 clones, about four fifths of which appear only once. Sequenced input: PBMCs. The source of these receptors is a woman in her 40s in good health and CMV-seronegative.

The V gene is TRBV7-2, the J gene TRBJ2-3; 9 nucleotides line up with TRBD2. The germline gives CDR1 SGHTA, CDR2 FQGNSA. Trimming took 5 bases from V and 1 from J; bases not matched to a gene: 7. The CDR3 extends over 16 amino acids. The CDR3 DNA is TGTGCCAGCAGCGCTGGGACTAGCTTACGCACAGATACGCAGTATTTT. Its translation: CASSAGTSLRTDTQYF.

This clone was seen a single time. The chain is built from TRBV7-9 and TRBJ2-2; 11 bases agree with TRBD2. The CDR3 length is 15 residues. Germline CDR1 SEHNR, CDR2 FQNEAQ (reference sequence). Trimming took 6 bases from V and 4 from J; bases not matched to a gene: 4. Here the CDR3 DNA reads TGTGCCAGCAGAAGAGGACTAGCGGGCACCGGGGAGCTGTTTTTT. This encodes CASRRGLAGTGELFF.

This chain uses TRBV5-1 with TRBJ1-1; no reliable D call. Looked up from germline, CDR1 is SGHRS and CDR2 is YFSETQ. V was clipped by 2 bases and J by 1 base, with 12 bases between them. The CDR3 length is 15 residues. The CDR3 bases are TGCGCCAGCAGCTTCGCCCTACCCGGGAACACTGAAGCTTTCTTT. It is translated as CASSFALPGNTEAFF.

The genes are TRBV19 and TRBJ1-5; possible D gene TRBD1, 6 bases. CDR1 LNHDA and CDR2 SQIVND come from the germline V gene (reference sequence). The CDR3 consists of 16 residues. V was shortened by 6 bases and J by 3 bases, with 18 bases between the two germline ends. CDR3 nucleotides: TGTGCCAGTAGATGGGGGGGCATGTCTGACAATCAGCCCCAGCATTTT. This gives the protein CASRWGGMSDNQPQHF. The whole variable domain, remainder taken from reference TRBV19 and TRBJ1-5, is DGGITQSPKYLFRKEGQNVTLSCEQNLNHDAMYWYRQDPGQGLRLIYYSQIVNDFQKGDIAEGYSVSREKKESFPLTVTSAQKNPTAFYLCASRWGGMSDNQPQHFGDGTRLSIL.

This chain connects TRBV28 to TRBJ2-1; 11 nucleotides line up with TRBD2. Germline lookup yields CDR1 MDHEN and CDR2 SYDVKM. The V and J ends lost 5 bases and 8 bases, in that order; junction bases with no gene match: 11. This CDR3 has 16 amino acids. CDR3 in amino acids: CASSLQTSGIPDEQFF. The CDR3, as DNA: TGTGCCAGCAGTCTACAGACTAGCGGGATCCCTGATGAGCAGTTCTTC. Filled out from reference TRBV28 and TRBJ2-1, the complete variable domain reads DVKVTQSSRYLVKRTGEKVFLECVQDMDHENMFWYRQDPGLGLRLIYFSYDVKMKEKGDIPEGYSVSREKKERFSLILESASTNQTSMYLCASSLQTSGIPDEQFFGPGTRLTVL.

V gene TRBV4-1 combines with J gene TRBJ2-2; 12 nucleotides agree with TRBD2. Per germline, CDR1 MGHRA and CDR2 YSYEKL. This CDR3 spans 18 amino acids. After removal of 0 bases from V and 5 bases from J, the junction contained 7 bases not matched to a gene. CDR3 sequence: CASSQDWTSGILTGELFF. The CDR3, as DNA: TGCGCCAGCAGCCAAGACTGGACTAGCGGGATACTAACCGGGGAGCTGTTTTTT.

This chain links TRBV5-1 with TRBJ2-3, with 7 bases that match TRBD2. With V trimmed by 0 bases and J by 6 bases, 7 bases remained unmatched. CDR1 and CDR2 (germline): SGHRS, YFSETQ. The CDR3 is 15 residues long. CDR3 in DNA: TGCGCCAGCAGCTTGGAGGGCGGGAGATCCGATACGCAGTATTTT. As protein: CASSLEGGRSDTQYF.

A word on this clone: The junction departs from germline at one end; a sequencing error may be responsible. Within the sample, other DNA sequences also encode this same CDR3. The CDR3 nucleotides are TGTGCCAGCAGTTACGACCCGGGAGGAGCAGATACGCAGTATTTC. Its translation: CASSYDPGGADTQYF. The V gene is TRBV6-5, the J gene TRBJ2-3, with 7 bases matching TRBD2. The CDR3 runs 15 residues. Germline CDR1 and CDR2: MNHEY and SVGAGI.

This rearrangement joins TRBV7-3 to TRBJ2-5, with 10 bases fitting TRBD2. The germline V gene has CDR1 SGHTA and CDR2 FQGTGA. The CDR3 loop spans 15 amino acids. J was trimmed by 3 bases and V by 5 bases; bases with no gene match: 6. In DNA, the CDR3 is TGTGCCAGCAGCCCGAGTCTAGCGGGGGAAGAGACCCAGTACTTC. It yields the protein CASSPSLAGEETQYF.

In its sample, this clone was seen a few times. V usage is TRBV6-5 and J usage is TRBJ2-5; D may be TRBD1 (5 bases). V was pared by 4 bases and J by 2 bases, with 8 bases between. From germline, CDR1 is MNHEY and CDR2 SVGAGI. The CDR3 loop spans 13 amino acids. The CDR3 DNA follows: TGTGCCAGCAGTTCGACAGATCAAGAGACCCAGTACTTC. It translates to CASSSTDQETQYF.

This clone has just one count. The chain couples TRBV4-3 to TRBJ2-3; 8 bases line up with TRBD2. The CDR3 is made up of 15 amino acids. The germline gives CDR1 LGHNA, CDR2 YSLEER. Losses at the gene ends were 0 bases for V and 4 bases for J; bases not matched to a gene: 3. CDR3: CASSQEAGGADTQYF. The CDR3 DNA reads TGCGCCAGCAGCCAAGAGGCCGGGGGGGCAGATACGCAGTATTTT.

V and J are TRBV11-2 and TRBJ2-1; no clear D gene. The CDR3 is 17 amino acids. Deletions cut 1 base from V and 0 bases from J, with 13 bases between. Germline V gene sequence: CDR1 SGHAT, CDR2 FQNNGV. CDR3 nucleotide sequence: TGTGCCAGCAGCTTAGTCCCGCTTCCAGGCTCCTACAATGAGCAGTTCTTC. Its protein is CASSLVPLPGSYNEQFF.

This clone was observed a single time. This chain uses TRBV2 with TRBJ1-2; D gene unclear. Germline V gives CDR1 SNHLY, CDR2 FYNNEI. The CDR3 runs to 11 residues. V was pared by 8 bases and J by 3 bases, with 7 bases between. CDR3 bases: TGTGCCAGCCGGGAGCACTATGGCTACACCTTC. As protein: CASREHYGYTF.

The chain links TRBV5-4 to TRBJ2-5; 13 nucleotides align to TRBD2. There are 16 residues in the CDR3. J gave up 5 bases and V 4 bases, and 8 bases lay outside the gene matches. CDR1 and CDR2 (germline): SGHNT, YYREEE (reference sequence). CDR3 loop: CASSHRTSGSGETQYF. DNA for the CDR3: TGTGCCAGCAGCCATCGGACTAGCGGGAGCGGGGAGACCCAGTACTTC.

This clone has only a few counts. In DNA, the CDR3 is TGTGCCAGCAGCGTGACAGGAGTCTCCTACGAGCAGTACTTC. Its translation is CASSVTGVSYEQYF. This chain links TRBV9 with TRBJ2-7, with a possible D match to TRBD1 (6 bases). The CDR3 sequence is 14 residues long. Germline CDR1 SGDLS, CDR2 YYNGEE. Trimming stripped 2 bases from V and 0 bases from J, with 9 bases between.

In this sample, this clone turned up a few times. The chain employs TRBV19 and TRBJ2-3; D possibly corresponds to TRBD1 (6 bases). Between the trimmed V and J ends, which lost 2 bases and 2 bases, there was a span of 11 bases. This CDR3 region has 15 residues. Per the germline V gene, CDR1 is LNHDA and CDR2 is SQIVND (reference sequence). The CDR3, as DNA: TGTGCCAGTAGTATAACAGGGATTTACACAGATACGCAGTATTTT. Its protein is CASSITGIYTDTQYF.

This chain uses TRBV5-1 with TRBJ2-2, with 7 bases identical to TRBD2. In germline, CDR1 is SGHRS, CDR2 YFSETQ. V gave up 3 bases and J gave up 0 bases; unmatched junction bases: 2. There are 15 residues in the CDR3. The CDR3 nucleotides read TGCGCCAGCAGCTCCGGGACTACGAACACCGGGGAGCTGTTTTTT. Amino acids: CASSSGTTNTGELFF.

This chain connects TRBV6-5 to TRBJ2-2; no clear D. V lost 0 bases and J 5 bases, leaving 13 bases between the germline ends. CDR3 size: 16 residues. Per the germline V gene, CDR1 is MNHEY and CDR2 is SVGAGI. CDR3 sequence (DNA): TGTGCCAGCAGTTACTCGAGTACTCCTAAAACCGGGGAGCTGTTTTTT. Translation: CASSYSSTPKTGELFF.

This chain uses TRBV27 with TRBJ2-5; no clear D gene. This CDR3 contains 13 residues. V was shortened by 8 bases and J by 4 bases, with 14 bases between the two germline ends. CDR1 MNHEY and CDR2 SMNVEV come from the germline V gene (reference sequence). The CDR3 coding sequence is TGTGCCAGCGCCCGGAGAACCCCAGAGACCCAGTACTTC. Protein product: CASARRTPETQYF.

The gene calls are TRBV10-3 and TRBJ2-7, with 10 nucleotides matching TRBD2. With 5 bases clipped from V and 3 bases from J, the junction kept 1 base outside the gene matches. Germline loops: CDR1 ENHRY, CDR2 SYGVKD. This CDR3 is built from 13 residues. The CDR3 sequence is CAISQRGGYEQYF. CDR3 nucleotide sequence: TGTGCCATCAGTCAGCGGGGGGGCTACGAGCAGTACTTC.

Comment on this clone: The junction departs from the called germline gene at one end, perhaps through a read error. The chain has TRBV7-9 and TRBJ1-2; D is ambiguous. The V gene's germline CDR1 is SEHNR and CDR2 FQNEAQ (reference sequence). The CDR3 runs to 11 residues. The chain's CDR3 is CSSSLDTDYTF. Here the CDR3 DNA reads TGTTCCAGCAGCTTAGACACAGACTACACCTTC.

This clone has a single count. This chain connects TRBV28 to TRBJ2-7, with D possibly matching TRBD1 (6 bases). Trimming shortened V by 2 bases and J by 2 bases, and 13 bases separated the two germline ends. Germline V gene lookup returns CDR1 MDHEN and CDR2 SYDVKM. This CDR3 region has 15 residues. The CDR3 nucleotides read TGTGCCAGCAGTTTAACAGGGTCGTTAGCCTACGAGCAGTACTTC. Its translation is CASSLTGSLAYEQYF.

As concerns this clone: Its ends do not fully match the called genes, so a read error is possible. The CDR3 DNA reads TGTTCCAGCAGCTCTTCCTCGGGGGGGCTTGGCACTGAAGCTTTCTTT. Its protein product is CSSSSSSGGLGTEAFF. The chain has TRBV7-9 and TRBJ1-1; the D gene is possibly TRBD1 (6 bases). Germline CDR1 reads SEHNR; CDR2 reads FQNEAQ (reference sequence). This CDR3 comprises 16 residues.

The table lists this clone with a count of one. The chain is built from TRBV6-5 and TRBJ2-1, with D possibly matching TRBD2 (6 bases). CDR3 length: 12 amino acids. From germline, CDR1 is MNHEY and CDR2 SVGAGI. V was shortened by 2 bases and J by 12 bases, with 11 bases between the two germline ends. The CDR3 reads CASSYPAGMQFF. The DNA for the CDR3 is TGTGCCAGCAGTTACCCTGCGGGAATGCAGTTCTTC.

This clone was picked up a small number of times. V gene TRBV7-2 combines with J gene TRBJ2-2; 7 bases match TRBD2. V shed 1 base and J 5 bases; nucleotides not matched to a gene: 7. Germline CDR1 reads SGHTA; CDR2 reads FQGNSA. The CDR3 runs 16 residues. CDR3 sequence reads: CASSLDPAGPTGELFF. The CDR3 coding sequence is TGTGCCAGCAGCTTAGATCCAGCGGGACCGACCGGGGAGCTGTTTTTT.

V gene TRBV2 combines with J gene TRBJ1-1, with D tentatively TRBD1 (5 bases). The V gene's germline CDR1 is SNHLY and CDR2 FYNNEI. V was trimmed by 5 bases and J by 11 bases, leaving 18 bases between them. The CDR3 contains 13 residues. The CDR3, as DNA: TGTGCCAGCAGTCTCCCCCCTGGGGGGACGGCTTTCTTT. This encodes CASSLPPGGTAFF.

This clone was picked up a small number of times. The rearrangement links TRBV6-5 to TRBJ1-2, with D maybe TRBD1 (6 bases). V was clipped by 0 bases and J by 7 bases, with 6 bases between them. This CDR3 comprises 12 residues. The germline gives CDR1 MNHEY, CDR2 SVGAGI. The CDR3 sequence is CASSYSQGGYTF. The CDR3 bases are TGTGCCAGCAGTTACTCACAGGGTGGCTACACCTTC.

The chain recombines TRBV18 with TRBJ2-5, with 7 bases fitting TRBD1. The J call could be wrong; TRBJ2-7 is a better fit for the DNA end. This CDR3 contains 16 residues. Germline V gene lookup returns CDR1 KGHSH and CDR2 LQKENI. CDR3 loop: CASSPRSDSTGNEQYF. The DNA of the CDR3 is TGTGCCAGCTCACCCCGTTCCGACTCGACAGGGAACGAGCAGTACTTC.

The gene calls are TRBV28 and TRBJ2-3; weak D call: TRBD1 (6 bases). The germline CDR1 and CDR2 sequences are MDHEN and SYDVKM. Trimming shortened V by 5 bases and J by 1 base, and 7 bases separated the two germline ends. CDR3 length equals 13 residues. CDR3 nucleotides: TGTGCCAGCAGTAAGGGGGGCACAGATACGCAGTATTTT. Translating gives CASSKGGTDTQYF.

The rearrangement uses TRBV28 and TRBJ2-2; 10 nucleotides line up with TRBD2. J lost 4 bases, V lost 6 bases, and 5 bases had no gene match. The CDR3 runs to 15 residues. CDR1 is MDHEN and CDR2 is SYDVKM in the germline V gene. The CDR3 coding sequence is TGTGCCAGCAGAATTACTAGCGGGATCACCGGGGAGCTGTTTTTT. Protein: CASRITSGITGELFF.

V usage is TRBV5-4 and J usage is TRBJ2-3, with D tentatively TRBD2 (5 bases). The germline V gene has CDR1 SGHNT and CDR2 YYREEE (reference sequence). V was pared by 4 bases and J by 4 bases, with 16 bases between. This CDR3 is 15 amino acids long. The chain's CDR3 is CASSPDLNRADTQYF. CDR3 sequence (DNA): TGTGCCAGCAGCCCGGACTTAAATCGGGCAGATACGCAGTATTTT.

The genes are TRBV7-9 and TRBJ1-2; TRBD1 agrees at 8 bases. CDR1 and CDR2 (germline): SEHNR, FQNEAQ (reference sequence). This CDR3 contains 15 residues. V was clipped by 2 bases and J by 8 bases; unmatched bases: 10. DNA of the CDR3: TGTGCCAGCAGCTTAATCAGGGGGCGCATGGGAGGCTACACCTTC. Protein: CASSLIRGRMGGYTF.